The rows below give T cell receptor beta chains drawn from one sample of a study of blood T cell repertoires in COVID-19. Produced via immunoSEQ multiplex PCR; TCRdb's table is partial and in-frame only. The repertoire includes 190,000 or so clones, 83% of them detected once, and under 3.5% sits in the top ten. Sequencing was done on a sample of peripheral blood. The receptors shown here come from a man aged 50-59 years with active or convalescent COVID-19. Each CDR3 is given with its conserved first and last residue. A D gene is named only where the DNA matches it firmly. Clone size is given for some rows only: seen once, a few or many times, or a class if the clone is expanded.

CASRPGQTNEKLFF	TGTGCCTCCCGTCCGGGACAGACGAATGAAAAACTGTTTTTT	TRBD1	TRBJ1-4	TRBV10-3	14	once
CASSVDPSGVANTGELFF	TGTGCCAGCAGCGTAGACCCTAGCGGGGTCGCGAACACCGGGGAGCTGTTTTTT	TRBD2	TRBJ2-2	TRBV9	18	.
CASRRDSPDYSNQPQHF	TGTGCCAGCAGACGGGACAGCCCAGACTATAGCAATCAGCCCCAGCATTTT	TRBD1	TRBJ1-5	TRBV2	17	.
CASSPDTLTEAFF	TGTGCCAGCAGCCCGGACACCCTCACTGAAGCTTTCTTT	.	TRBJ1-1	TRBV7-2	13	.
CASSRGLNYGYTF	TGTGCCAGCAGCCGCGGCCTTAACTATGGCTACACCTTC	.	TRBJ1-2	TRBV7-2	13	few
CASSFARGGRLGGELFF	TGTGCCAGCAGCTTCGCGCGGGGGGGCCGTTTGGGCGGGGAGCTGTTTTTT	TRBD2	TRBJ2-2	TRBV11-2	17	.
CASSSLDRGTQFSGNTIYF	TGTGCCAGCAGTTCTTTAGACAGGGGGACCCAGTTCTCTGGAAACACCATATATTTT	TRBD1	TRBJ1-3	TRBV28	19	.
CASLPGGVLGEQYF	TGTGCCAGCCTACCCGGGGGGGTTCTAGGCGAGCAGTACTTC	TRBD2	TRBJ2-7	TRBV6-5	14	once
CASSLLQVSSNYGYTF	TGTGCCAGCAGCCTTCTTCAGGTATCATCCAACTATGGCTACACCTTC	.	TRBJ1-2	TRBV7-9	16	few
CASSHHPNRDFHNEQFF	TGTGCCAGCAGCCACCATCCAAACCGGGACTTCCACAATGAGCAGTTCTTC	.	TRBJ2-1	TRBV3-1/TRBV3-2	17	.